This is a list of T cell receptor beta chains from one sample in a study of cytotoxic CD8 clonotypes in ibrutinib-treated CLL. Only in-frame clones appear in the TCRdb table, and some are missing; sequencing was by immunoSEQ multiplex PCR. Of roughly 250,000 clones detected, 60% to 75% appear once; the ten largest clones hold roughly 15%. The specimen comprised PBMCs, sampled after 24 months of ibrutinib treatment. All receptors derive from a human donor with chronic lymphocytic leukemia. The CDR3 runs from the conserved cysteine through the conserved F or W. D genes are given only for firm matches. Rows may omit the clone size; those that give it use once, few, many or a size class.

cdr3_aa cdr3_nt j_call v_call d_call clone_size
CASSLRLGGETQYF TGTGCCAGCAGTTTGAGACTAGGGGGAGAGACCCAGTACTTC TRBJ2-5 TRBV27 - few
CSVEDRMWRNYGYTF TGCAGCGTTGAAGATCGTATGTGGCGGAACTATGGCTACACCTTC TRBJ1-2 TRBV29-1 - -
CASSQLGDRDSTEAFF TGCGCCAGCAGTCAATTGGGGGACAGGGATTCGACTGAAGCTTTCTTT TRBJ1-1 TRBV23-1 TRBD1 -
CASSFSGSRDTQYF TGTGCCAGCAGCTTTAGCGGGAGTAGGGATACGCAGTATTTT TRBJ2-3 TRBV11-3 TRBD2 few
CASSQATVRINEKLFF TGTGCCAGCAGCCAAGCTACAGTCAGAATTAATGAAAAACTGTTTTTT TRBJ1-4 TRBV7-2 - -
CASSLGVGGSTDTQYF TGTGCCAGCAGCTTAGGAGTCGGGGGAAGCACAGATACGCAGTATTTT TRBJ2-3 TRBV11-3 - -
CASSIIAGVGNEQFF TGTGCCAGTAGTATCATTGCAGGTGTCGGCAATGAGCAGTTCTTC TRBJ2-1 TRBV19 - -
CAWRLFSGNTIYF TGTGCCTGGAGGCTTTTCTCTGGAAACACCATATATTTT TRBJ1-3 TRBV30 - -
CASRSGQANTGELFF TGTGCCAGCCGGTCCGGACAGGCGAACACCGGGGAGCTGTTTTTT TRBJ2-2 TRBV6-1 TRBD1 -
CASSQTPGQGPYEQYF TGTGCCAGCAGCCAAACTCCGGGACAGGGACCCTACGAGCAGTACTTC TRBJ2-7 TRBV4-2 TRBD1 -
CASSAANYGYTF TGTGCCAGCAGTGCGGCTAACTATGGCTACACCTTC TRBJ1-2 TRBV7-9 - -
CASSGDWGEQYF TGTGCCAGCAGCGGCGACTGGGGGGAGCAGTACTTC TRBJ2-7 TRBV7-8 - -
CAWSLWTGANNEQFF TGTGCCTGGAGTTTATGGACAGGGGCCAACAATGAGCAGTTCTTC TRBJ2-1 TRBV30 TRBD1 -
CASSHGAAYEQYF TGTGCTAGTAGTCACGGGGCGGCCTACGAGCAGTACTTC TRBJ2-7 TRBV12-5 - -
CASSSFHFEGYTF TGTGCCAGCAGTTCCTTTCATTTCGAGGGCTACACCTTC TRBJ1-2 TRBV6-5 - -
CSFASGSLGEQYF TGCAGTTTCGCTAGCGGGAGCCTGGGGGAGCAGTACTTC TRBJ2-7 TRBV29-1 TRBD2 -
CASSPTRTDSAYEQYF TGTGCCAGCAGCCCGACTAGGACGGACTCGGCCTACGAGCAGTACTTC TRBJ2-7 TRBV7-3 - -
CAGRAGEGIQYF TGTGCCGGAAGGGCGGGAGAGGGCATTCAGTACTTC TRBJ2-4 TRBV30 TRBD2 few
CASSPFGGANVLTF TGTGCCAGCAGTCCCTTCGGTGGGGCCAACGTCCTGACTTTC TRBJ2-6 TRBV28 - -
CASSLPLGQNTEAFF TGTGCCAGCAGCTTACCCCTCGGTCAGAACACTGAAGCTTTCTTT TRBJ1-1 TRBV7-9 - -
CASSLGGVGAFF TGTGCCAGCAGCTTAGGCGGGGTTGGAGCTTTCTTT TRBJ1-1 TRBV7-2 - few
CASSGTGGDQPQHF TGTGCCAGCAGCGGAACAGGGGGCGATCAGCCCCAGCATTTT TRBJ1-5 TRBV27 TRBD1 -
CSVSPSADTQYF TGCAGCGTGTCCCCCTCCGCAGATACGCAGTATTTT TRBJ2-3 TRBV29-1 - -
CSHLSYNEQFF TGCAGCCATCTTAGCTACAATGAGCAGTTCTTC TRBJ2-1 TRBV29-1 - few
CASSSDGLAGKYEQYF TGTGCCAGCAGTTCCGATGGACTAGCGGGAAAATACGAGCAGTACTTC TRBJ2-7 TRBV27 TRBD2 -
CAWSANLVGYGYTF TGTGCCTGGAGTGCCAACCTCGTCGGGTATGGCTACACCTTC TRBJ1-2 TRBV30 - few
CASTLNPGLALFDTQYF TGTGCCAGCACCCTAAACCCGGGACTTGCTCTATTCGATACGCAGTATTTT TRBJ2-3 TRBV28 - -
CASSEDRATDTQYF TGTGCCAGCAGTGAGGACAGGGCTACAGATACGCAGTATTTT TRBJ2-3 TRBV2 TRBD1 -
CASSETGQGRVDTQYF TGTGCCAGCAGTGAAACGGGACAGGGAAGGGTAGATACGCAGTATTTT TRBJ2-3 TRBV6-1 TRBD1 -
CASSLDEDGPQHF TGTGCCAGCAGCCTCGACGAGGATGGTCCCCAGCATTTT TRBJ1-5 TRBV7-2 - once
CASSLAGTNTGELFF TGTGCCAGCAGCTTGGCCGGGACGAACACCGGGGAGCTGTTTTTT TRBJ2-2 TRBV7-9 - -
CASSFSYSNQPQHF TGTGCCAGCAGTTTCAGCTATAGCAATCAGCCCCAGCATTTT TRBJ1-5 TRBV27 - few
CASSPGDRRSNYGYTF TGTGCCAGCAGCCCTGGGGACAGGAGGAGTAACTATGGCTACACCTTC TRBJ1-2 TRBV7-9 TRBD1 -
CASSQDGNERGLSYEQYF TGTGCCAGCAGCCAAGATGGAAATGAGCGTGGTCTCTCCTACGAGCAGTACTTC TRBJ2-7 TRBV4-2 - -
CASSQTDYNEQFF TGTGCCAGCAGTCAGACAGACTACAATGAGCAGTTCTTC TRBJ2-1 TRBV2 - -
CASSPRARDSSNEQFF TGTGCCAGCAGCCCCCGAGCCCGGGACAGCTCCAATGAGCAGTTCTTC TRBJ2-1 TRBV27 TRBD1 -
CASRGLAGYNEQFF TGTGCCAGCAGAGGACTAGCGGGATACAATGAGCAGTTCTTC TRBJ2-1 TRBV27 TRBD2 -
CASSRDRGDTIYF TGTGCCAGCAGTCGAGACAGGGGAGACACCATATATTTT TRBJ1-3 TRBV27 TRBD1 -
CASSSGTSGGYNEQFF TGCGCCAGCAGTAGTGGGACTAGCGGGGGATACAATGAGCAGTTCTTC TRBJ2-1 TRBV5-1 TRBD2 -
CASTLTSSGANVLTF TGTGCCAGCACCCTAACAAGCTCTGGGGCCAACGTCCTGACTTTC TRBJ2-6 TRBV6-5 - few
CASSPATGFTEAFF TGTGCCAGCAGTCCCGCCACGGGGTTCACTGAAGCTTTCTTT TRBJ1-1 TRBV27 - few
CAWSILGGETQYF TGTGCCTGGAGTATCCTAGGGGGTGAGACCCAGTACTTC TRBJ2-5 TRBV30 - many
CASSYGAATSTYEQYF TGTGCCAGCAGTTACGGGGCGGCAACATCGACCTACGAGCAGTACTTC TRBJ2-7 TRBV6-5 - -
CASSVLTTKVETQYF TGTGCCAGCAGTGTCCTAACGACAAAGGTAGAGACCCAGTACTTC TRBJ2-5 TRBV25-1 - -
CASRLDGEQYF TGTGCCAGCAGACTAGACGGCGAGCAGTACTTC TRBJ2-7 TRBV2 - -
CTSSRGQGNYNEQFF TGCACCAGCAGCCGGGGACAGGGCAACTACAATGAGCAGTTCTTC TRBJ2-1 TRBV1 - -